The 9 T cell receptor beta chains in this list originate from one sample, sequenced in a study of T-cell reconstitution after alpha-beta-depleted transplantation in children. Unique molecular identifiers were used in preparing the TCRbeta library. TCRdb reprocessed the PCR reads via MiXCR and lists one record per CDR3 protein. The sample has 110,000 or so distinct CDR3 sequences, 5.5% to 7% seen once; the top ten hold roughly 25%. The specimen was PBMCs, mostly from graft donor cells, collected 360 days after TCRalphabeta/CD19-depleted stem cell transplant. These receptors were taken from a male patient aged 2 to 10 who had a stem cell transplant for acute lymphoblastic leukemia, so the T cells may come from the graft donor.

Only a few counts were recorded for this clonotype. The chain links TRBV29-1 to TRBJ2-7; unclear D gene. The CDR3 runs 10 residues. The germline V and J ends were trimmed by 4 bases and 1 base, with 2 bases remaining between them. In germline, CDR1 is SQVTM, CDR2 ANQGSEA. In nucleotides, the CDR3 is TGCAGCGTTGTGTCCTACGAGCAGTACTTC. Translated: CSVVSYEQYF.

This clonotype was observed a few times. The V gene is TRBV11-2, the J gene TRBJ2-2; 11 bases are shared with TRBD2. The CDR3 loop spans 18 amino acids. Trimming took 1 base from V and 7 from J; bases not matched to a gene: 11. Germline CDR1 and CDR2: SGHAT and FQNNGV. This CDR3 is CASSLGRYSGRAGGELFF. As DNA, the CDR3 is TGTGCCAGCAGCTTAGGACGTTATAGCGGGAGGGCCGGCGGGGAGCTGTTTTTT.

This clonotype was picked up a small number of times. This chain links TRBV9 with TRBJ2-2, with D hard to call. The germline gives CDR1 SGDLS, CDR2 YYNGEE. V lost 0 bases, J lost 6 bases, and 6 bases lay in between. CDR3 length: 13 amino acids. The CDR3 bases are TGTGCCAGCAGCGTAGAGGCGGCCGGGGAGCTGTTTTTT. Translation: CASSVEAAGELFF.

The chain combines TRBV6-2 or TRBV6-3 with TRBJ2-3; TRBD1 aligns across 7 bases. V shed 6 bases, J shed 2 bases, and the junction held 8 bases outside the gene matches. Germline values: CDR1 MNHEY, CDR2 SVGEGT. The CDR3 totals 15 residues. This chain's CDR3 is CASSWGQTDTDTQYF. As DNA, the CDR3 is TGTGCCAGCAGCTGGGGACAGACAGACACAGATACGCAGTATTTT.

The chain has TRBV7-2 and TRBJ2-1; D is unclear. The V gene's germline CDR1 is SGHTA and CDR2 FQGNSA. The CDR3 loop spans 14 amino acids. V was cut by 5 bases and J by 1 base, with 9 bases left in between. CDR3 sequence: CASSPLESYNEQFF. The DNA for the CDR3 is TGTGCCAGCAGCCCTTTGGAGTCCTACAATGAGCAGTTCTTC.

In this sample, this clonotype turned up many times. V usage is TRBV10-3 and J usage is TRBJ2-3; D unclear. This CDR3 contains 14 residues. V shed 0 bases and J shed 3 bases, with 7 bases lying between them. Germline CDR1 and CDR2: ENHRY and SYGVKD. The CDR3 region is CAISESVVTDTQYF. As DNA, the CDR3 is TGTGCCATCAGTGAGTCCGTGGTGACAGATACGCAGTATTTT.

This rearrangement joins TRBV7-9 to TRBJ1-1; maybe TRBD1 (5 bases). Germline V gene sequence: CDR1 SEHNR, CDR2 FQNEAQ (reference sequence). V was trimmed by 8 bases and J by 0 bases, leaving 13 bases between them. The CDR3 runs to 14 residues. CDR3 DNA: TGTGCCAGCCTCTTGGGGGGGGTGAACACTGAAGCTTTCTTT. The encoded protein is CASLLGGVNTEAFF.

This clonotype was detected a few times. The V and J genes are TRBV30 and TRBJ2-2; the D is unclear. There are 11 residues in the CDR3. CDR1 is GTSNPN and CDR2 is SVGIG in the germline V gene (reference sequence). Trimming took 4 bases from V and 4 from J, leaving 4 bases between them. The CDR3 protein is CAWTATGELFF. CDR3 nucleotide sequence: TGTGCCTGGACAGCCACCGGGGAGCTGTTTTTT.

CDR3 DNA: TGTGCCAGCAGTGACAGACAGGGGGTGGAGACCCAGTACTTC. This gives the protein CASSDRQGVETQYF. This chain uses TRBV25-1 with TRBJ2-5; 9 nucleotides align to TRBD1. The CDR3 contains 14 residues. Germline V gives CDR1 MGHDK, CDR2 SYGVNS. The V segment lost 3 bases and the J segment 5 bases; nucleotides outside the gene matches: 4.